This T cell receptor (beta chain) comes out of a study of CD8 T cells in Susac syndrome. Random-hexamer reverse transcription was applied to about 0.45 to 1 ug RNA. TCRdb independently ran MiXCR on the immunoSEQ multiplex PCR reads; one entry per CDR3 protein. Of about 200,000 distinct CDR3 sequences in the sample, over 90% were seen once. The germline V gene encodes CDR1 SGHDN and CDR2 FVKESK. CDR3 length: 15 amino acids. V was clipped by 5 bases and J by 7 bases; unmatched bases: 4. The TCR sequence derives from a human donor with multiple sclerosis. V usage is TRBV14 and J usage is TRBJ2-1; 14 bases are a match to TRBD2. The sequenced material came from CD4+ T cells from PBMCs. In DNA, the CDR3 is TGTGCCAGCAGCTACGGGACTAGCGGGAGTAATGAGCAGTTCTTC. This codes for CASSYGTSGSNEQFF.